This passage covers 13 T cell receptor beta chains from one sample sequenced in a study of TIL therapy for anti-PD-1-resistant metastatic lung cancer. Time point described: pre-treatment sample, taken before nivolumab and TIL therapy. Sequencing used immunoSEQ v3. This table comes from immunoSEQ multiplex PCR, and its TCRdb copy is limited to in-frame clones, with some not included. The table lists around 15,000 clones, about 82% of them singletons. The input for sequencing was blood, taken at baseline. These receptors were obtained from a person aged 25 to 80 with non-small cell lung cancer.

The chain has TRBV5-4 and TRBJ2-2; D gene uncertain. This CDR3 spans 13 amino acids. V was shortened by 4 bases and J by 3 bases, with 7 bases between the two germline ends. Looked up from germline, CDR1 is SGHNT and CDR2 is YYREEE (reference sequence). The CDR3 coding sequence is TGTGCCAGCAGCGTCGTAGACACCGGGGAGCTGTTTTTT. Amino acid sequence: CASSVVDTGELFF.

The count of this clone is one. The chain combines TRBV28 with TRBJ2-3; 12 nucleotides align to TRBD2. This CDR3 has 16 residues. Germline-derived CDR1 and CDR2 are MDHEN and SYDVKM. V shed 5 bases, J shed 4 bases, and the junction held 7 bases outside the gene matches. The CDR3 bases are TGTGCCAGCAGTGTGTCCGGACTAGCGGGGCCAGATACGCAGTATTTT. Amino acids: CASSVSGLAGPDTQYF.

The V call is TRBV5-4, the J call TRBJ2-7, with D unresolved. There are 13 residues in the CDR3. Germline V CDR1 and CDR2: SGHNT, YYREEE (reference sequence). V lost 3 bases to trimming and J lost 5 bases, with 12 bases between them. CDR3 residues: CASSSLPRDEQYF. As DNA, the CDR3 is TGTGCCAGCAGCTCACTCCCACGAGACGAGCAGTACTTC. Full variable domain (remainder filled in from reference TRBV5-4 and TRBJ2-7): ETGVTQSPTHLIKTRGQQVTLRCSSQSGHNTVSWYQQALGQGPQFIFQYYREEENGRGNFPPRFSGLQFPNYSSELNVNALELDDSALYLCASSSLPRDEQYFGPGTRLTVT.

The genes are TRBV15 and TRBJ1-5, with 7 positions matching TRBD1. Germline-derived CDR1 and CDR2 are LNHNV and YYDKDF (reference sequence). After removal of 2 bases from V and 4 bases from J, the junction contained 11 bases not matched to a gene. The CDR3 is made up of 17 amino acids. DNA of the CDR3: TGTGCCACCAGCAGACGGGACAGCCGAATAGGTAATCAGCCCCAGCATTTT. Translating it yields CATSRRDSRIGNQPQHF.

V usage is TRBV7-2 and J usage is TRBJ2-5, with no clear D. CDR1 and CDR2 (germline): SGHTA, FQGNSA. V was clipped by 5 bases and J by 5 bases, with 12 bases between them. The CDR3 is made up of 13 amino acids. CDR3 sequence reads: CASSRARSETQYF. For the CDR3, the DNA is TGTGCCAGCAGCCGGGCGAGGTCGGAGACCCAGTACTTC.

The V call is TRBV5-1, the J call TRBJ2-3; the D gene is possibly TRBD2 (6 bases). The V gene lost 8 bases and the J gene lost 0 bases, with 16 bases spanning the gap. This CDR3 contains 15 residues. Germline values: CDR1 SGHRS, CDR2 YFSETQ. In DNA, the CDR3 is TGCGCCAGTAACAGCGGGTCCACTAGCACAGATACGCAGTATTTT. This encodes CASNSGSTSTDTQYF.

The V gene is TRBV5-1, the J gene TRBJ2-3; 8 bases line up with TRBD2. CDR1 and CDR2 from the germline V gene are SGHRS and YFSETQ. The CDR3 totals 16 residues. The V segment lost 0 bases and the J segment 0 bases; nucleotides outside the gene matches: 3. The DNA for the CDR3 is TGCGCCAGCAGCTTGGCGGCTAGCGGGAGCACAGATACGCAGTATTTT. It translates to CASSLAASGSTDTQYF.

The V and J genes are TRBV2 and TRBJ2-2; 12 nucleotides line up with TRBD2. The V and J ends lost 6 bases and 3 bases, in that order; junction bases with no gene match: 5. The length of the CDR3 is 16 residues. Germline CDR1 is SNHLY and CDR2 is FYNNEI. CDR3 nucleotide sequence: TGTGCCAGCAGCGCTGGGACTAGCGGGTACACCGGGGAGCTGTTTTTT. As protein: CASSAGTSGYTGELFF.

This clone came up once. V and J are TRBV6-1 and TRBJ1-1; weak D call: TRBD1 (5 bases). The CDR3 spans 13 residues. V lost 4 bases and J 4 bases, leaving 10 bases between the germline ends. The germline CDR1 and CDR2 sequences are MNHNS and SASEGT. The CDR3, as DNA: TGTGCCAGCAGTGTTGGGGGGTTCACTGAAGCTTTCTTT. It translates to CASSVGGFTEAFF.

The rearrangement joins TRBV19 to TRBJ1-5; no clear D. Germline V lookup: CDR1 LNHDA, CDR2 SQIVND (reference sequence). The CDR3 has 13 amino acids. V dropped 7 bases and J dropped 3 bases, with 10 bases sitting between them. The CDR3 DNA follows: TGTGCCAGTAAGTGGGGAGCCAATCAGCCCCAGCATTTT. This encodes CASKWGANQPQHF.

The gene calls are TRBV30 and TRBJ1-4; D not resolved. Germline V gives CDR1 GTSNPN, CDR2 SVGIG (reference sequence). The CDR3 contains 14 residues. V lost 3 bases, J lost 0 bases, and 8 bases lay in between. CDR3 nucleotides: TGTGCCTGGAGCCCGGGAGCAACTAATGAAAAACTGTTTTTT. Translating gives CAWSPGATNEKLFF.

The chain couples TRBV2 to TRBJ2-1; D may be TRBD2 (5 bases). The germline V gene has CDR1 SNHLY and CDR2 FYNNEI. The ends were cut back, 7 bases at V and 3 bases at J, with 10 bases in the middle. This CDR3 comprises 13 residues. The CDR3 region is CASNGIVYNEQFF. The CDR3 DNA reads as TGTGCCAGCAACGGGATTGTCTACAATGAGCAGTTCTTC.

The gene calls are TRBV2 and TRBJ1-1, with no clear D. CDR1 and CDR2 from the germline V gene are SNHLY and FYNNEI. The CDR3 extends over 14 amino acids. V dropped 6 bases and J dropped 0 bases, with 11 bases sitting between them. In DNA form, the CDR3 reads TGTGCCAGCAGGACCGAGGCGATGAACACTGAAGCTTTCTTT. Translated: CASRTEAMNTEAFF.